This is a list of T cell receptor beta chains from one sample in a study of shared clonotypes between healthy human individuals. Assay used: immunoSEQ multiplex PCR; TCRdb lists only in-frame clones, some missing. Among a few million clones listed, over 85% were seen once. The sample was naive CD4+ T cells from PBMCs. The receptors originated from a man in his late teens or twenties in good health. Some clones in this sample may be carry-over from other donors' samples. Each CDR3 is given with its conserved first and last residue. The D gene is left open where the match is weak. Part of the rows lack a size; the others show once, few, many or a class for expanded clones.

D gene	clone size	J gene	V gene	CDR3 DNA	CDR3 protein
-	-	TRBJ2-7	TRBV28	TGTGCCAGCAGCACCGACTCCGGGCCCCGAGGAATCTACGAGCAGTACTTC	CASSTDSGPRGIYEQYF
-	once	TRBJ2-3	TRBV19	TGTGCCAGTAGTATCAACGGGCTGGATACGCAGTATTTT	CASSINGLDTQYF
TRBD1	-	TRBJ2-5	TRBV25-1	TGTGCCAGTCACGGGACAGGTACAGTCTACCAAGAGACCCAGTACTTC	CASHGTGTVYQETQYF
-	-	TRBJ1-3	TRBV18	TGTGCCAGCTCACCAGTTATTAGCCTTTCCTCTGGAAACACCATATATTTT	CASSPVISLSSGNTIYF
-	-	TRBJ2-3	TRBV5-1	TGCGCCAGCAGCTTGTTTGATGGCGCAGATACGCAGTATTTT	CASSLFDGADTQYF
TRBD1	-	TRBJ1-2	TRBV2	TGTGCCAGCAGCCGACAGGGGGCCGGGAATGGCTATGGCTACACCTTC	CASSRQGAGNGYGYTF
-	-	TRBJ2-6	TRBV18	TGTGCCAGCTCACCAGGGCGCTCTGGGGCCAACGTCCTGACTTTC	CASSPGRSGANVLTF
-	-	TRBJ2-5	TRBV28	TGTGCCAGCAGTTTACGACAGGGACTTGGGCGAGAGACCCAGTACTTC	CASSLRQGLGRETQYF
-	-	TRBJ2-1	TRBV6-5	TGTGCCAGCAGTTACTTCAGGGGAGAGCCGTTCTTC	CASSYFRGEPFF
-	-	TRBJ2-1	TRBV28	TGTGCCAGCAGTTCGCTCGGCGGGGGCTTGACCTACAATGAGCAGTTCTTC	CASSSLGGGLTYNEQFF
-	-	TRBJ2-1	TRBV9	TGTGCCAGCAGCGTAGGGACAGCCTACAATGAGCAGTTCTTC	CASSVGTAYNEQFF
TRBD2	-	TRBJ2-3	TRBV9	TGTGCCAGCAGCGGGGGACTAGCGGGGACAGATACGCAGTATTTT	CASSGGLAGTDTQYF
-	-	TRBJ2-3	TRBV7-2	TGTGCCAGCAGCTTAGTCTTCACAGATACGCAGTATTTT	CASSLVFTDTQYF
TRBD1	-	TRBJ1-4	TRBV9	TGTGCCAGCAGCGTAGCCGCAGGGGGGGAAAAACTGTTTTTT	CASSVAAGGEKLFF
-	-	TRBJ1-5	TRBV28	TGTGCCAGCACTTTCCCGCTCGGGGTCTCCAATCAGCCCCAGCATTTT	CASTFPLGVSNQPQHF
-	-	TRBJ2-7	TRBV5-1	TGCGCCAGCAGCTTGCAGGGGCTCGAGCAGTACTTC	CASSLQGLEQYF
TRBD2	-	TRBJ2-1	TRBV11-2	TGTGCCAGCAGCTTAGATCCCGGGACTAGTCGGCAGTTCTTC	CASSLDPGTSRQFF
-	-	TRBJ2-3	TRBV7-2	TGTGCCAGCAGCAGGACAGCGATTAGCACAGATACGCAGTATTTT	CASSRTAISTDTQYF
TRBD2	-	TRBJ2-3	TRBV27	TGTGCCAGCAGCCAAACTAGCGGGAGATGGTATAGCACAGATACGCAGTATTTT	CASSQTSGRWYSTDTQYF
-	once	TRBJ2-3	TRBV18	TGTGCCAGCTCACCACGGACAGTTTCCACAGATACGCAGTATTTT	CASSPRTVSTDTQYF
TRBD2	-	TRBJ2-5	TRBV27	TGTGCCAGCAGACGTAGCGGGAGTCTGGAGACCCAGTACTTC	CASRRSGSLETQYF
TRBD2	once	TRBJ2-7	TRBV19	TGTGCCAGTAGTAACGGGGGACTAGCGGGTCGCTCCTACGAGCAGTACTTC	CASSNGGLAGRSYEQYF
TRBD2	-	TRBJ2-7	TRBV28	TGTGCCAGCACCCAATGGGGGGGTGACCGTTACGAGCAGTACTTC	CASTQWGGDRYEQYF
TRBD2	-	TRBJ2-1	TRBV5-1	TGCGCCAGCAGCTTGGCGTCTAGCGGATACAATGAGCAGTTCTTC	CASSLASSGYNEQFF
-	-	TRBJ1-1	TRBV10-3	TGTGCCATCAGTGAGTCGGGCGCTGAAGCTTTCTTT	CAISESGAEAFF
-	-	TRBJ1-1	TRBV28	TGTGCCTCCTTCCAGGGTCCTGGCACTGAAGCTTTCTTT	CASFQGPGTEAFF
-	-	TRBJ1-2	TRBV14	TGTGCCAGCAGCCAATTTAGGGACACGGACTATGGCTACACCTTC	CASSQFRDTDYGYTF
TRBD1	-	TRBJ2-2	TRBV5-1	TGCGCCAGCAGCTGGGGACAGACGAACACCGGGGAGCTGTTTTTT	CASSWGQTNTGELFF
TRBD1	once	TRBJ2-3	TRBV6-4	TGTGCCAGCGGATCGACAGGGGCTCCGACAGATACGCAGTATTTT	CASGSTGAPTDTQYF
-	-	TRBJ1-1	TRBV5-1	TGCGCCAGCAGCTTGGTCGGGCTTGGGAACACTGAAGCTTTCTTT	CASSLVGLGNTEAFF
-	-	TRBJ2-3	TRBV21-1	TGTGCCAGCAGCAGCCCCGTAGATACGCAGTATTTT	CASSSPVDTQYF
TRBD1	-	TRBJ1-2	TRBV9	TGTCCAGGGGGGGTGAACTATGGCTACACCTTC	CPGGVNYGYTF
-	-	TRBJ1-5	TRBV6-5	TGTGCCAGCAGTCGAGACTCTAGCAATCAGCCCCAGCATTTT	CASSRDSSNQPQHF
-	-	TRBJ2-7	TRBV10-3	TGTGCCATCAGTGTACTAGCTAACGAGCAGTACTTC	CAISVLANEQYF
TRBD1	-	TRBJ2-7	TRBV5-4	TGTGCCAGCAGCTTAGGGGACAGGGGGGGATACGAGCAGTACTTC	CASSLGDRGGYEQYF
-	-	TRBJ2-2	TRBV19	TGTGCCAGTAGTATTGGATTTAACAGGCTCTCCTTGGGGACCGGGGAGCTGTTTTTT	CASSIGFNRLSLGTGELFF
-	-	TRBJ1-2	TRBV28	TGTGCCAGCAGTTCGGCGACAGGAACACCCCCCTATGGCTACACCTTC	CASSSATGTPPYGYTF
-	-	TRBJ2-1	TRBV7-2	TGTGCCAGCAGCTTAGAGCGGACTACATACAATGAGCAGTTCTTC	CASSLERTTYNEQFF
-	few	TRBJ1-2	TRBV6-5	TGTGCCAGCAGTTACCCGGGATTTGGCTACACCTTC	CASSYPGFGYTF
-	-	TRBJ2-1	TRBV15	TGTGCCACCAGTATTGGGGGGAACGCCTACAATGAGCAGTTCTTC	CATSIGGNAYNEQFF
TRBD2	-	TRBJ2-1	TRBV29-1	TGCAGCGTTGGGGTTAGCGGGATCGATGAGCAGTTCTTC	CSVGVSGIDEQFF
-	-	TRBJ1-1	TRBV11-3	TGTGCCAGCAGCAAGACAGTGAACACTGAAGCTTTCTTT	CASSKTVNTEAFF
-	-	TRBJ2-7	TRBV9	TGTGCCAGCAGCGCCACAGGGCGAGGCGAGCAGTACTTC	CASSATGRGEQYF
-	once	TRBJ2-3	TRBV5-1	TGCGCCAGCAGCCGCGACTATCCTAGCACAGATACGCAGTATTTT	CASSRDYPSTDTQYF
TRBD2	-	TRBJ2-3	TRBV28	TGTGCCAGCACCCGATCCATAGCGGGAGGCGGCACAGATACGCAGTATTTT	CASTRSIAGGGTDTQYF
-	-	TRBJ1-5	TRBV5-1	TGCGCCAGCAGCTTGACAGGGTTTGGTCAGCCCCAGCATTTT	CASSLTGFGQPQHF